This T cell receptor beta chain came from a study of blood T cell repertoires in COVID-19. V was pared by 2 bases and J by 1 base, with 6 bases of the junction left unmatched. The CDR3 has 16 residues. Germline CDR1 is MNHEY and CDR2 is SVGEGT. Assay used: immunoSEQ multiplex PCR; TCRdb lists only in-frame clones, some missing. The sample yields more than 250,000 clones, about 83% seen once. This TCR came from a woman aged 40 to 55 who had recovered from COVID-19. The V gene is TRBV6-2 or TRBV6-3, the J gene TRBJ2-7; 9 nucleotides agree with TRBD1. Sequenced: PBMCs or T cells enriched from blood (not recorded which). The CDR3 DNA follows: TGTGCCAGCAGTTACCCCCCGGGACAGGGATCCTACGAGCAGTACTTC. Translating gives CASSYPPGQGSYEQYF.